One TCR beta chain is described in this entry. Its antigen remains unknown. CDR3 length: 15 residues. Germline V lookup: CDR1 LNHNV, CDR2 YYDKDF (reference sequence). The ends were cut back, 5 bases at V and 8 bases at J, with 19 bases in the middle. This sample is drawn from a study of human T cells and chemical hapten exposure. Study outcomes and limitations: Unchanged with DPC sensitization were TCRs above 1 in 1000 frequency.

From whole blood left unfractionated, total RNA was extracted. The library labeled individual cDNA molecules by adding unique molecular identifiers to them. TCRdb called the reads again in MiXCR, with one record for every CDR3 protein. The repertoire has around 120,000 distinct CDR3 sequences, approximately 9% of them found once; the top ten carry 1.3% to 1.5%. The rearrangement joins TRBV15 to TRBJ2-1, with D tentatively TRBD2 (6 bases). The clonotype comes from a human donor in good health. Some clones in this sample may be carry-over from other donors' samples. The sequenced sample was whole blood. As DNA, the CDR3 is TGTGCCACCAGCTCCCGACTAGTCCTCATCGATGAGCAGTTCTTC. Translated: CATSSRLVLIDEQFF. The whole variable domain, remainder taken from reference TRBV15 and TRBJ2-1, is DAMVIQNPRYQVTQFGKPVTLSCSQTLNHNVMYWYQQKSSQAPKLLFHYYDKDFNNEADTPDNFQSRRPNTSFCFLDIRSPGLGDTAMYLCATSSRLVLIDEQFFGPGTRLTVL.